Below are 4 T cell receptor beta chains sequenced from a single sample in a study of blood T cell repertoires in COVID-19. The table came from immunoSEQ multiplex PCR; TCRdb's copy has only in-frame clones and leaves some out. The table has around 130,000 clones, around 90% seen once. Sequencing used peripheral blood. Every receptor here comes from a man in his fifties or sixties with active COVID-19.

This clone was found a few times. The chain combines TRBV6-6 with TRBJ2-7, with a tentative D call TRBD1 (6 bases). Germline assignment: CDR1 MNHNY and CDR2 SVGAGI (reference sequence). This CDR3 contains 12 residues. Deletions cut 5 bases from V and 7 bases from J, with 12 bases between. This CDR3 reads CASSPGDEEQYV. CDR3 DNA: TGTGCCAGCAGTCCAGGGGATGAGGAGCAGTACGTC.

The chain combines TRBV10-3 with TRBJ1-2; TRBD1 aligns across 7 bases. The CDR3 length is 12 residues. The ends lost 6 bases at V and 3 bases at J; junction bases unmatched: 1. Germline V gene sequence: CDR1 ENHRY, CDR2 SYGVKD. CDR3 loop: CAIRTGDYGYTF. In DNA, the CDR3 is TGTGCCATCAGAACAGGGGACTATGGCTACACCTTC.

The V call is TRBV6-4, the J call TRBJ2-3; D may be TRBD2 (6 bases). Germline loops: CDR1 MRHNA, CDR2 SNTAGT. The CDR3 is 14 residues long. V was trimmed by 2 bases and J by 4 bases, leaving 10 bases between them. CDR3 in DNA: TGTGCCAGCAGTGACGTAGGGAGGTCAGATACGCAGTATTTT. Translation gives CASSDVGRSDTQYF.

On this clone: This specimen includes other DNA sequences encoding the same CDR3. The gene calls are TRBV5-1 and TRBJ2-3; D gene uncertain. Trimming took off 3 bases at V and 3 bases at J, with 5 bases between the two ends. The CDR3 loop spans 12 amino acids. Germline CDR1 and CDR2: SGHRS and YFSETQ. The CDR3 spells CASSSSTDTQYF. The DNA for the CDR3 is TGCGCCAGCAGCTCCTCTACAGATACGCAGTATTTT.